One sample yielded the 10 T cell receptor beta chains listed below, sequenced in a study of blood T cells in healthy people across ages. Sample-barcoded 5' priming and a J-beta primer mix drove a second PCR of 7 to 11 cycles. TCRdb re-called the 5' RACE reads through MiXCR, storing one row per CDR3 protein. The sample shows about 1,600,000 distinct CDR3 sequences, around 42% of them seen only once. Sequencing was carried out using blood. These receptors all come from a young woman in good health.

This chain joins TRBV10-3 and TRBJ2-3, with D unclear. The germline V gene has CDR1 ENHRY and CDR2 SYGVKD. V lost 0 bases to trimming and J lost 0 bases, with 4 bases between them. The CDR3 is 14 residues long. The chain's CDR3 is CAISESDSTDTQYF. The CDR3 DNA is TGTGCCATCAGTGAGTCAGATAGCACAGATACGCAGTATTTT.

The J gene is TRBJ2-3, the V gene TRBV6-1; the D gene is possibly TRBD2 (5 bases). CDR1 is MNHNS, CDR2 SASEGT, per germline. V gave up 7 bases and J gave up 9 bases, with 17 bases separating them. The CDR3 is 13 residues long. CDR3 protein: CASKPAAPGTQYF. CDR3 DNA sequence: TGTGCCAGCAAACCAGCGGCCCCGGGGACGCAGTATTTT.

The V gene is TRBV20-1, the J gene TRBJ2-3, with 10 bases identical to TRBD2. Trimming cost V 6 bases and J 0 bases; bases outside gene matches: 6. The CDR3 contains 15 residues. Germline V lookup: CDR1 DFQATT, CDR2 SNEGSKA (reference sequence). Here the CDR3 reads CSAELAGPSTDTQYF. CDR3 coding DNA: TGCAGTGCAGAACTAGCGGGGCCCAGCACAGATACGCAGTATTTT.

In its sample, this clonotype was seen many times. The CDR3 nucleotides are TGTGCCACCAGCAGAGAGGCCCATTACTACAATGAGCAGTTCTTC. Translated: CATSREAHYYNEQFF. V gene TRBV15 combines with J gene TRBJ2-1; D ambiguous. V gave up 0 bases and J gave up 3 bases, with 9 bases separating them. Looked up from germline, CDR1 is LNHNV and CDR2 is YYDKDF (reference sequence). The length of the CDR3 is 15 residues. The full variable domain, in which reference TRBV15 and TRBJ2-1 provide the parts outside the CDR3, is DAMVIQNPRYQVTQFGKPVTLSCSQTLNHNVMYWYQQKSSQAPKLLFHYYDKDFNNEADTPDNFQSRRPNTSFCFLDIRSPGLGDTAMYLCATSREAHYYNEQFFGPGTRLTVL.

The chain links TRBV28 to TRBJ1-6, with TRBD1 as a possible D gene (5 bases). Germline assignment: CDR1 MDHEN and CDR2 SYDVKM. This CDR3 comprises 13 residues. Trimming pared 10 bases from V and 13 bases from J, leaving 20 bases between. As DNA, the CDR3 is TGTGCCACCCGAGGGACCGGGCCGTCTCCCCTCCACTTT. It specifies CATRGTGPSPLHF.

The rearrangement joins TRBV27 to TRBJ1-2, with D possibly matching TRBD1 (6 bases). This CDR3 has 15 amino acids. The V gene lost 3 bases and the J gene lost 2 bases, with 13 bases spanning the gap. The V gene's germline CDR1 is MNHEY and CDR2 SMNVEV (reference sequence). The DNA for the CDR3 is TGTGCCAGCAGTTTCGGCAGGGGCGAAAACTATGGCTACACCTTC. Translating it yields CASSFGRGENYGYTF.

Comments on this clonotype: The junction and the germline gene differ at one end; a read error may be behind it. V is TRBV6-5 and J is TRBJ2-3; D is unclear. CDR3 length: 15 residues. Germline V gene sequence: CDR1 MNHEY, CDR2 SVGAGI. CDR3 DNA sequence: TGCGCCAGCAGAGCTGCCTCAGCTAGCACAGATACGCAGTATTTT. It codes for CASRAASASTDTQYF.

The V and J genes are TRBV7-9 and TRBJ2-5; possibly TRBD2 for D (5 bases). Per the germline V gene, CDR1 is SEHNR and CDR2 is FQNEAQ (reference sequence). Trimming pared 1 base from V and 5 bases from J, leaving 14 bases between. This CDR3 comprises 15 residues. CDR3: CASSLGSAARETQYF. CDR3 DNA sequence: TGTGCCAGCAGCTTAGGTAGCGCGGCCCGGGAGACCCAGTACTTC.

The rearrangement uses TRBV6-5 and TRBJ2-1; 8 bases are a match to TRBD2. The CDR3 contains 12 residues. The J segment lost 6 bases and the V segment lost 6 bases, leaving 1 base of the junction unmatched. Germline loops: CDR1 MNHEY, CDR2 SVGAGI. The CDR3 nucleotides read TGTGCCAGCAGGACTAGCGTCAATGAGCAGTTCTTC. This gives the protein CASRTSVNEQFF.

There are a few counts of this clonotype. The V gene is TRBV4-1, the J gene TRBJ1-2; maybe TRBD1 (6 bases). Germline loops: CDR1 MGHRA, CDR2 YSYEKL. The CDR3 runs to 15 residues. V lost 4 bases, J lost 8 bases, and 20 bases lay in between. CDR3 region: CASSRRTAVVEGYTF. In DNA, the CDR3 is TGCGCCAGCAGCCGCAGGACAGCCGTAGTGGAGGGCTACACCTTC.